The sequence of this TCR beta chain was determined in a study of cytomegalovirus exposure and HLA in healthy donors. Donors consisted of healthy bone marrow donors. PCR employed 60 Vbeta and 13 Jbeta primers. Profiled with immunoSEQ multiplex PCR; TCRdb holds only in-frame clones, not every one. The sample has 200,000 or so clones, 65% to 85% seen once. V shed 8 bases, J shed 6 bases, and the junction held 3 bases outside the gene matches. Germline V CDR1 and CDR2: SEHNR, FQNEAQ (reference sequence). This CDR3 comprises 11 residues. The sample was PBMCs. The sequence derives from a woman in her twenties or thirties in good health and CMV-seronegative. The genes are TRBV7-9 and TRBJ2-7, with 8 positions matching TRBD2. CDR3 sequence: CASVAGTEQYF. DNA of the CDR3: TGTGCCAGCGTAGCGGGGACCGAGCAGTACTTC.